This T cell receptor beta chain was found in a study of shared clonotypes between healthy human individuals. Broader study findings: Incompleteness in sorted-subset sequencing, despite large depth, was shown by rarefaction.

The V and J ends lost 6 bases and 4 bases respectively, with 10 bases between them. From germline, CDR1 is MNHEY and CDR2 SVGAGI. CDR3 length: 13 residues. Clones were read by immunoSEQ multiplex PCR, and TCRdb kept only the in-frame ones, dropping some. The repertoire has about 2.3 million clones, approximately 93% of them found once; the top ten carry about 0.39%. This clone appeared a few times. The antigen remains unidentified. This clonotype was sampled from a young man in good health. Some clones in this sample may be carry-over from other donors' samples. The specimen was naive CD4+ T cells from PBMCs. Subset noted: CD45RA+ positively selected. The rearrangement joins TRBV6-5 to TRBJ1-3; tentatively, D is TRBD1 (6 bases). CDR3 in DNA: TGTGCCAGCAGGGGACACCCGGGAAACACCATATATTTT. It translates to CASRGHPGNTIYF.